Listed below are T cell receptor beta chains from one sample, sequenced in a study of OX40 agonist ivuxolimab in advanced cancers. Clones were sequenced by immunoSEQ multiplex PCR, and TCRdb holds only the in-frame ones, with some missing. The table includes tens of thousands of clones, 75% to 90% detected once. Source: CD4+ or CD8+ T cells sorted from blood, taken in a trial of the OX40 agonist ivuxolimab. Source of these receptors: an adult with an advanced solid tumor such as melanoma, head and neck, liver or kidney cancer. The CDR3 runs from the conserved cysteine through the conserved F or W. D genes are given only for firm matches. Some rows mark clone size as missing; the rest say once, few, many or name a class of expanded clone.

D	size	J	V	DNA	CDR3
-	-	TRBJ2-3	TRBV6-5	TGTGCCAGCACCACAAAACATACGCAGTATTTT	CASTTKHTQYF
TRBD1	-	TRBJ1-5	TRBV6-1	TGTGCCAGCAGAGGTAGACAGGGGGGCCAGCCCCAGCATTTT	CASRGRQGGQPQHF
-	-	TRBJ1-2	TRBV13	TGTGCCAGCAGCACGGGACGGCAGAACTATGGCTACACCTTC	CASSTGRQNYGYTF
-	once	TRBJ1-6	TRBV9	TGTGCCAGCAGCGTAGCGGCAGGGGATTCACCCCTCCACTTT	CASSVAAGDSPLHF
-	-	TRBJ1-6	TRBV5-4	TGTGCCAGCAGTTTCAACCCCGGGATTACCAATTCACCCCTCCACTTT	CASSFNPGITNSPLHF
TRBD2	-	TRBJ2-5	TRBV9	TGTGCCAGCAGTTTAAGCGGACTAGCCCAAGAGACCCAGTACTTC	CASSLSGLAQETQYF
-	-	TRBJ2-7	TRBV6-1	TGTGCCAGCAGTCGTTCGAGGGTAGGGGACTACGAGCAGTACTTC	CASSRSRVGDYEQYF
-	few	TRBJ2-7	TRBV5-6	TGTGCCAGCAGCCCTGGAGGGACAGATATTCTCTACGAGCAGTACTTC	CASSPGGTDILYEQYF
-	-	TRBJ2-7	TRBV14	TGTGCCAGCAGCCAAGCAAATTCCAGGGGGCAGTACTTC	CASSQANSRGQYF
TRBD1	once	TRBJ1-3	TRBV2	TGTGCCACTCGACAGGGTTCGGGAAACACCATATATTTT	CATRQGSGNTIYF
TRBD2	few	TRBJ2-2	TRBV9	TGTGCCAGCAGCGTAGTTGGCGGGGGAGGCACCGGGGAGCTGTTTTTT	CASSVVGGGGTGELFF
TRBD2	-	TRBJ2-2	TRBV30	TGTGCCTGGACGGGGGGGGCGACGAACACCGGGGAGCTGTTTTTT	CAWTGGATNTGELFF
-	-	TRBJ2-7	TRBV30	TGTGCCTGGAGTGTAGGGTTCTTTAACCCGACCTCTAGCTCCTACGAGCAGTACTTC	CAWSVGFFNPTSSSYEQYF
TRBD1	-	TRBJ1-1	TRBV7-9	TGTGCCAGCAGCTTAACAGGGGGTGTCACTGAAGCTTTCTTT	CASSLTGGVTEAFF
-	-	TRBJ2-3	TRBV30	TGTGCCTGGGATAGTTGGACCGCAGATACGCAGTATTTT	CAWDSWTADTQYF
-	-	TRBJ1-4	TRBV6-1	TGTGCCAGCAGTGAGGCCGGGACGGACTATGAAAAACTGTTTTTT	CASSEAGTDYEKLFF
-	-	TRBJ1-2	TRBV4-2	TGTGCCAGCAGCCAAGATTGGGTCGACTATGGCTACACCTTC	CASSQDWVDYGYTF
-	-	TRBJ2-2	TRBV25-1	TGTGCCAGCAGTGTGGGGCAGGGTAACACCGGGGAGCTGTTTTTT	CASSVGQGNTGELFF
TRBD2	-	TRBJ2-7	TRBV7-9	TGTGCCAGCAGCACCGGACTAGCGGGAGTTCACGAGCAGTACTTC	CASSTGLAGVHEQYF
TRBD1	-	TRBJ2-6	TRBV18	TGTGCCAGCTCACGGGGACAGGGCCTTGGGGCCAACGTCCTGACTTTC	CASSRGQGLGANVLTF
-	-	TRBJ1-2	TRBV20-1	TGCAGTGCTAGACCGAACTATGGCTACACCTTC	CSARPNYGYTF
-	-	TRBJ2-2	TRBV28	TGTGCCAGCAGTTTACGGCGGAACGGGGAGCTGTTTTTT	CASSLRRNGELFF
-	once	TRBJ2-2	TRBV7-9	TGTGCCAGCAGCTTTTTCTTTGGGAACACCGGGGAGCTGTTTTTT	CASSFFFGNTGELFF
-	-	TRBJ2-7	TRBV28	TGTGCCAGCAGTTTTGATAACTTTTTGTACGAGCAGTACTTC	CASSFDNFLYEQYF
-	once	TRBJ1-5	TRBV7-8	TGTGCCAGCAGTTCGCGCAGGGATTGGGGCAATCAGCCCCAGCATTTT	CASSSRRDWGNQPQHF
-	-	TRBJ2-4	TRBV2	TGTGCCAGCAGTGAAGCGCGGGACAGTGGCTTCAAAAACATTCAGTACTTC	CASSEARDSGFKNIQYF
-	-	TRBJ2-7	TRBV7-8	TGTGCCAGCAGCTTAATTGTGGGGCTCGGACCACAGCAGTACTTC	CASSLIVGLGPQQYF
-	-	TRBJ1-1	TRBV6-5	TGTGCCAGCACCAAAGGGGGTATGAACACTGAAGCTTTCTTT	CASTKGGMNTEAFF
TRBD2	-	TRBJ2-1	TRBV10-2	TGCGCCAGCTGGGCTAGCGGTTACAATGAGCAGTTCTTC	CASWASGYNEQFF
-	-	TRBJ2-1	TRBV11-2	TGTGCCAGCAGCTTAAGACAGGCCCAAGGCAATGAGCAGTTCTTC	CASSLRQAQGNEQFF
-	few	TRBJ2-7	TRBV19	TGTGCCAGTACCGCCGTAGGGGGGGCTCGGGAGCAGTACTTC	CASTAVGGAREQYF
-	-	TRBJ1-1	TRBV5-1	TGCGCCAGCAGCTTGACTTGGGGACAACTGAACACTGAAGCTTTCTTT	CASSLTWGQLNTEAFF
-	-	TRBJ1-1	TRBV5-1	TGCGCCAGCAGCGGAGGGTGGCGGACTGAAGCTTTCTTT	CASSGGWRTEAFF
-	-	TRBJ1-1	TRBV10-3	TGTGCCATCAGAGACGAGGGCTACACTGAAGCTTTCTTT	CAIRDEGYTEAFF
-	-	TRBJ2-2	TRBV19	TGTGCCAGTATCAGTCCCTTTCCCTCCGGGGAGCTGTTTTTT	CASISPFPSGELFF
TRBD1	-	TRBJ2-5	TRBV19	TGTGCCAGTGGGGACAGGTACCAAGAGACCCAGTACTTC	CASGDRYQETQYF
TRBD1	-	TRBJ1-2	TRBV6-6	TGTGCCAGCAGTTACCAGGGACAGGGGATCAATGGCTACACCTTC	CASSYQGQGINGYTF
-	-	TRBJ1-2	TRBV19	TGTGCCGCCGCGGGCCGCGTGAGAAGTGGCTACACCTTC	CAAAGRVRSGYTF
TRBD2	-	TRBJ2-2	TRBV5-1	TGCGCCAGCAGCTTACCTCAGCGGGGAGGGACCGGGGAGCTGTTTTTT	CASSLPQRGGTGELFF
TRBD1	-	TRBJ2-6	TRBV2	TGTGCCGGACAGGCGGCCTCTGGGGCCAACGTCCTGACTTTC	CAGQAASGANVLTF
-	-	TRBJ2-7	TRBV6-1	TGTGCCAGCAGTGATGGGAGGAGGCAGCTTGTAGGAGAGCAGTACTTC	CASSDGRRQLVGEQYF
-	-	TRBJ1-4	TRBV7-2	TGTGCCAGCAGCCTAATAGGTCGGAGGGTATTCGAAAAACTGTTTTTT	CASSLIGRRVFEKLFF
TRBD2	-	TRBJ2-3	TRBV6-1	TGTGCCAGCAGTGTTCAAGCGGGGGGGCAATATACGCAGTATTTT	CASSVQAGGQYTQYF
-	few	TRBJ1-2	TRBV4-1	TGCGCCAGCAGCCCAGTGGGGCAGGGGATGGATGGCTACACCTTC	CASSPVGQGMDGYTF
TRBD1	-	TRBJ1-1	TRBV18	TGTGCCAGCTCCAGGGACAGGGGGCAAGCTTTCTTT	CASSRDRGQAFF
-	-	TRBJ1-6	TRBV27	TGTGCCAGCAGTCCCGTAAGGAGCTCCTATAATTCACCCCTCCACTTT	CASSPVRSSYNSPLHF
-	-	TRBJ1-1	TRBV28	TGTGCCAGCAGTATAATCAACACTGAAGCTTTCTTT	CASSIINTEAFF
TRBD1	-	TRBJ1-1	TRBV5-1	TGCGCCAGCAGCGGGGGGACAGGGAACACTGAAGCTTTCTTT	CASSGGTGNTEAFF
-	-	TRBJ2-5	TRBV6-5	TGTGCCAGCGCACGGGGCGGCGAGACCCAGTACTTC	CASARGGETQYF
TRBD1	-	TRBJ1-6	TRBV30	TGTGCCTGGAGCCCGCCGGACAGGGTTCGGGGCAATTCACCCCTCCACTTT	CAWSPPDRVRGNSPLHF
TRBD2	-	TRBJ2-2	TRBV4-3	TGCGCCAGCAGCCAGGGGGATAGCGGGAGGGGCACCGGGGAGCTGTTTTTT	CASSQGDSGRGTGELFF
-	-	TRBJ2-6	TRBV7-3	TGTGCCAGCAGCTTAATCCACGAGTCTGGGGCCAACGTCCTGACTTTC	CASSLIHESGANVLTF
-	-	TRBJ1-6	TRBV7-9	TGTGCCGGCAGCCGGGACCTCTATAATTCACCCCTCCACTTT	CAGSRDLYNSPLHF
-	-	TRBJ1-1	TRBV18	TGTGCCAGCTCGGGGTCAGGGGATAATGAAGCTTTCTTT	CASSGSGDNEAFF